Described below is a single TCR beta chain sequence and its context. The antigen it recognizes is unknown. Base qualities are not recorded, but no much larger clone differs from it by a single base. The immunoSEQ Assay, a bias-controlled multiplex PCR, was used to amplify TCRbeta CDR3 regions from genomic DNA. Processing in the source paper ran as follows. The number of nucleated cells in each sample was estimated from the amplification of reference gene primers within the assay. To quantify the absolute abundance of each unique TCRbeta CDR3 rearrangement, sequence reads were collapsed and filtered. For each sample, productive Simpson clonality was calculated as the square root of Simpson's diversity index across productive rearrangements. TCRdb limited this immuneACCESS table to in-frame rearrangements with V and J called. A share of clones is missing; checked studies link under half to unresolved V genes, and the rest is unexplained. V and J calls and clone size are given by that table; D and trimming were obtained from the DNA. For this sample the table gives tens of thousands of clones, of which around 81% were detected only once. Roughly 5% of the sample is taken by the ten largest.

This record belongs to a study of blood T cell repertoires in COVID-19 (dated by TCRdb to the early 2020s). Some background on the complete study: Collaborator samples came from the United States, Italy and Spain and covered acute and convalescent phases of COVID-19. The repertoires were released in a freely available public database meant as a resource for research on the immune response to SARS-CoV-2. A de-identified subject ID, COVID-19 status, age in years and sex were almost always included in the sample metadata. The prospective study material was composed of cDNA or gDNA derived from T cells, B-cell-depleted T cells, or PBMCs. Deeply sampled blood TCRbeta repertoires from subjects exposed to, actively infected with, or recovered from COVID-19 were included in the dataset. Samples were obtained from the ongoing ImmuneRACE study (first 160 participants) and from 1,200 or so subjects provided by 6 global collaborators. Where available, HLA class I and class II types were obtained from metadata supplied by the sample provider rather than from assay-based typing.

CDR3 length: 14 amino acids, cysteine to phenylalanine. Here the CDR3 DNA is all that survives: 42 bases in frame from base 1. The germline V gene specifies MNHNS as CDR1 and SASEGT as CDR2. Trimming removed 3 bases from V and 7 bases from J, leaving 13 bases between the germline ends. Summary of the overall study and its limitations: How much clinical and demographic metadata was included differed by source and by participant, and the metadata was provided uncurated.

Each collaborating institution followed its own protocols to collect whole blood in K2EDTA tubes. For TCRbeta analysis, collaborator samples were shipped as frozen whole blood, as isolated PBMCs, or as DNA extracted from either sample type. The V gene is TRBV6-1 and the J gene is TRBJ2-1, with a weak D call of TRBD1 (6 bases match). Sequenced input: peripheral blood. The sequence was collected from a man between 70 and 80 years old with acute or convalescent COVID-19. The CDR3 in this case is CASSETNRVNEQFF. At the DNA level, the sequence is TGTGCCAGCAGTGAGACAAACAGGGTTAATGAGCAGTTCTTC.